The 14 T cell receptor beta chains given below trace back to one sample, sequenced in a study of CD8 T cells in ankylosing spondylitis. TCRdb re-called the 5' RACE reads through MiXCR, storing one row per CDR3 protein. The table shows about 64,000 distinct CDR3 sequences, with more than 5.5% occurring only once. The sequenced material came from synovial fluid, either unsorted or a sorted T cell fraction (not recorded which). The receptors originated from a male donor with ankylosing spondylitis.

This clonotype came up many times. The chain is built from TRBV12-3 or TRBV12-4 and TRBJ2-1; the match to TRBD2 covers 10 bases. Trimming took 6 bases from V and 9 from J; bases not matched to a gene: 14. The CDR3 loop spans 16 amino acids. CDR3 DNA sequence: TGTGCCAGCAGGCAAGTACTAGCGGGAAGGCGTGGTGAGCAGTTCTTC. It translates to CASRQVLAGRRGEQFF.

This clonotype was found a few times. The V and J genes are TRBV28 and TRBJ1-5, with D tentatively TRBD1 (6 bases). The CDR3 is made up of 17 amino acids. Deletions cut 5 bases from V and 8 bases from J, with 25 bases between. Germline V gives CDR1 MDHEN, CDR2 SYDVKM. DNA of the CDR3: TGTGCCAGCAGTCCTTCCGGGACACCTGATCCCTTCGAGCCCCAGCATTTT. Its translation is CASSPSGTPDPFEPQHF. The complete variable domain, with remaining parts taken from reference TRBV28 and TRBJ1-5, reads DVKVTQSSRYLVKRTGEKVFLECVQDMDHENMFWYRQDPGLGLRLIYFSYDVKMKEKGDIPEGYSVSREKKERFSLILESASTNQTSMYLCASSPSGTPDPFEPQHFGDGTRLSIL.

Ten or more counts support this clonotype. This chain joins TRBV6-1 and TRBJ2-5; 10 nucleotides agree with TRBD1. The ends lost 5 bases at V and 5 bases at J; junction bases unmatched: 5. The CDR3 runs to 14 residues. In germline, CDR1 is MNHNS, CDR2 SASEGT. The CDR3 loop is CASSRQGAWETQYF. The CDR3 DNA sequence: TGTGCCAGCAGTCGACAGGGGGCATGGGAGACCCAGTACTTC.

This clonotype was counted many times. The chain recombines TRBV27 with TRBJ2-2, with TRBD1 identical over 11 bases. This CDR3 has 16 residues. Germline V gene sequence: CDR1 MNHEY, CDR2 SMNVEV (reference sequence). With 8 bases clipped from V and 8 bases from J, the junction kept 13 bases outside the gene matches. Here the CDR3 reads CASQPGQGVGWGELFF. The CDR3, as DNA: TGTGCCAGCCAACCGGGACAGGGGGTCGGTTGGGGGGAGCTGTTTTTT.

The chain joins TRBV20-1 to TRBJ1-1; D is uncertain. The CDR3 length is 12 residues. The germline V and J ends were trimmed by 4 bases and 6 bases, with 12 bases remaining between them. Germline assignment: CDR1 DFQATT and CDR2 SNEGSKA (reference sequence). The CDR3 spells CSAIPGFAEAFF. CDR3 bases: TGCAGTGCTATTCCGGGGTTCGCTGAAGCTTTCTTT.

This clonotype appeared many times. The chain is built from TRBV7-2 and TRBJ2-7, with a weak D call TRBD1 (8 bases). The CDR3 runs 18 residues. Trimming stripped 0 bases from V and 4 bases from J, with 22 bases between. CDR1 is SGHTA and CDR2 is FQGNSA in the germline V gene. The CDR3 DNA is TGTGCCAGCAGCTTAGCGGGGACAGGCTCGAGCGGGAAGTACGAGCAGTACTTC. Its protein product is CASSLAGTGSSGKYEQYF.

This chain uses TRBV7-2 with TRBJ2-7; maybe TRBD1 (9 bases). CDR3 length: 16 amino acids. Germline-derived CDR1 and CDR2 are SGHTA and FQGNSA. The V end lost 1 base, the J end lost 2 bases, and 15 bases lay between the germline ends. CDR3 nucleotide sequence: TGTGCCAGCAGCTTAGTAGCGGGACAGGGCACCTACGAGCAGTACTTC. Residues: CASSLVAGQGTYEQYF.

This clonotype was seen repeatedly, ten times or more. The V gene is TRBV6-1, the J gene TRBJ2-7; 13 bases are shared with TRBD2. CDR3 size: 17 residues. CDR1 is MNHNS, CDR2 SASEGT, per germline. Trimming cost V 5 bases and J 0 bases; bases outside gene matches: 7. CDR3 coding DNA: TGTGCCAGCAGTAAGACTAGCGGGAGGATTCTCTCCTACGAGCAGTACTTC. It is translated as CASSKTSGRILSYEQYF.

This clonotype was seen only a few times. The chain joins TRBV6-1 to TRBJ2-1; either TRBD1 or TRBD2 may supply D (5 bases each). CDR1 and CDR2 from the germline V gene are MNHNS and SASEGT. Deletions cut 6 bases from V and 5 bases from J, with 14 bases between. The CDR3 consists of 14 residues. CDR3 nucleotide sequence: TGTGCCAGCAGCGAATGGGGGTTGAACAATGAGCAGTTCTTC. Its protein is CASSEWGLNNEQFF.

J is TRBJ1-4 and V is TRBV21-1; the D call TRBD1 from the table was never checked on the DNA. TRBV21-1 is flagged as a pseudogene. This CDR3 spans 15 amino acids. The DNA for the CDR3 is TGTGCCAGCAGCAAAGAAGGAGGGGGCCTTGAAAAACTGTTTTTT. Translation gives CASSKEGGGLEKLFF.

The table lists this clonotype with a few counts. The genes are TRBV6-2 or TRBV6-3 and TRBJ2-4, with D perhaps matching TRBD2 (5 bases). The CDR3 loop spans 17 amino acids. Trimming shortened V by 2 bases and J by 7 bases, and 21 bases separated the two germline ends. Germline assignment: CDR1 MNHEY and CDR2 SVGEGT. The CDR3: CASSYGPKEEELNIQYF. For the CDR3, the DNA is TGTGCCAGCAGTTACGGTCCGAAGGAGGAGGAGCTTAACATTCAGTACTTC.

This clonotype was detected only a few times. The chain is built from TRBV11-2 and TRBJ2-1; tentatively, D is TRBD2 (6 bases). Trimming pared 0 bases from V and 2 bases from J, leaving 14 bases between. The germline V gene has CDR1 SGHAT and CDR2 FQNNGV. CDR3 length equals 17 residues. The CDR3 loop is CASSLDGGPGPYNEQFF. DNA for the CDR3: TGTGCCAGCAGCTTAGACGGAGGGCCGGGTCCCTACAATGAGCAGTTCTTC.

The chain is built from TRBV9 and TRBJ2-6; no clear D. Germline CDR1 and CDR2: SGDLS and YYNGEE. The CDR3 contains 14 residues. The V and J ends lost 0 bases and 4 bases respectively, with 5 bases between them. DNA for the CDR3: TGTGCCAGCAGCGTAGGCGTGGGGGCCAACGTCCTGACTTTC. It is translated as CASSVGVGANVLTF.

The genes are TRBV28 and TRBJ2-3, with D perhaps matching TRBD2 (6 bases). The V end lost 2 bases, the J end lost 2 bases, and 11 bases lay between the germline ends. CDR1 and CDR2 (germline): MDHEN, SYDVKM. The CDR3 is 15 residues long. CDR3 amino acids: CASSLAGRTTDTQYF. The CDR3 nucleotides read TGTGCCAGCAGTTTAGCGGGACGTACCACAGATACGCAGTATTTT.